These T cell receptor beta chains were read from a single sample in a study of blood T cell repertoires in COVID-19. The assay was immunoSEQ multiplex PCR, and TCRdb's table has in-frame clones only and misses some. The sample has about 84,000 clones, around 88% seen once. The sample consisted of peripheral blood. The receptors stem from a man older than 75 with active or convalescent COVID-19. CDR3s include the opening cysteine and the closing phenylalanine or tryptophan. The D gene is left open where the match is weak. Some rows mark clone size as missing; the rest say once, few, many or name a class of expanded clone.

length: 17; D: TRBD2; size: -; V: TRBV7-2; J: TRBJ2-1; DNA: TGTGCCAGCAGCTCCCTGGGACTAGCGCCCTCCTACAATGAGCAGTTCTTC; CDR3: CASSSLGLAPSYNEQFF
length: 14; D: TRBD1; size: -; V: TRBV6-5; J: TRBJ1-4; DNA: TGTGCCAGCAGGAGAGACAGGGGGAGTGAAAAACTGTTTTTT; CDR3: CASRRDRGSEKLFF
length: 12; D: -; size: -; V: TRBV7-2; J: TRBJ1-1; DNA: TGTGCCAGCAGCTATAGGGGCACTGAAGCTTTCTTT; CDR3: CASSYRGTEAFF
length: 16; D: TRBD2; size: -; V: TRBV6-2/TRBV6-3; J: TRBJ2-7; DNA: TGTGCCAGCAGCGACCGACCGGGACTAGCGATCAACGAGCAGTACTTC; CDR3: CASSDRPGLAINEQYF
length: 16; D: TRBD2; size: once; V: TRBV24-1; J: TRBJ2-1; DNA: TGTGCCACCAGTGATTTGGTCGGGAGGGAACCAAATGAGCAGTTCTTC; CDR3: CATSDLVGREPNEQFF
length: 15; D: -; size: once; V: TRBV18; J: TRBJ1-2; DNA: TGTGCCAGCTCACCATCTTCGGACAATAACTATGGCTACACCTTC; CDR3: CASSPSSDNNYGYTF
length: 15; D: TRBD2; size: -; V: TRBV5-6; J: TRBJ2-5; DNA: TGTGCCAGCAGCCCCGGGACTAGCGGACAAGAGACCCAGTACTTC; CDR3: CASSPGTSGQETQYF
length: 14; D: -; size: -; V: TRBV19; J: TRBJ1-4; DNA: TGTGCCAGTAGTACTGCCGGGACTAATGAAAAACTGTTTTTT; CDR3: CASSTAGTNEKLFF
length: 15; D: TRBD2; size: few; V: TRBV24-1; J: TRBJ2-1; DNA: TGTGCCACCAGTGATTGGAGGACCCGCGGGAGGGAGCAGTTCTTC; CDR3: CATSDWRTRGREQFF
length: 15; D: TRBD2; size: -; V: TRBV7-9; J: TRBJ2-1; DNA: TGTGCCAGCAGCTTAGGGGCGGGAGGGCCAAATGAGCAGTTCTTC; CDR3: CASSLGAGGPNEQFF